This T cell receptor beta chain was captured in a study of T cell changes during pregnancy in multiple sclerosis. Profiled with immunoSEQ multiplex PCR; TCRdb holds only in-frame clones, not every one. The data show 90,000 to 120,000 clones, with 90% to 95% seen just once and about 3% held by the top ten. From germline, CDR1 is MNHEY and CDR2 SVGAGI. After removal of 7 bases from V and 2 bases from J, the junction contained 7 bases not matched to a gene. The CDR3 spans 14 residues. The chain is built from TRBV6-5 and TRBJ2-7; 8 nucleotides align to TRBD2. The TCR sequence derives from a female donor with multiple sclerosis, enrolled in a pregnancy study. The specimen comprised peripheral blood, sampled after pregnancy. This CDR3 is CASKLAGGTYEQYF. CDR3 DNA: TGTGCCAGCAAGTTGGCGGGGGGCACCTACGAGCAGTACTTC.